This T cell receptor beta chain was found in a study of OX40 agonist ivuxolimab in advanced cancers. Turning to the overall study: Ivuxolimab was a fully human IgG2 agonistic monoclonal antibody targeting the costimulatory receptor OX40 (CD134). Patients were allowed to have had prior anti-PD-1, anti-PD-L1 or anti-CTLA-4 therapy, and around 40% of the dose-escalation patients had previously received checkpoint inhibitors. Partial responses occurred in three dose-escalation patients, of whom one had hepatocellular carcinoma and two had cutaneous melanoma. The dose-escalation cohort was about 87% male with a mean age of roughly 60 years, ranging from roughly 20 to 80. Intravenous ivuxolimab was administered to patients every 2 weeks at six dose levels: 0.01, 0.1, 0.3, 1.5, 3 and 10 mg/kg. The purpose of peripheral TCRbeta sequencing was to test whether ivuxolimab changed TCR sequence diversity and led to clonal T-cell expansion. The paper covers the monotherapy dose-escalation part of the phase I ivuxolimab trial, which included N of about 50 patients. Of the approximately 50 dose-escalation patients, hepatocellular carcinoma was present in around 19, melanoma in around 15, renal cell carcinoma in 9 and head and neck cancer in 9. Here is what the overall study found, with its caveats: Low levels of normalized T-cell clonal expansion were also seen in some nonresponding patients. After ivuxolimab, expanded clones were on average more numerous among CD8+ T cells than among CD4+ T cells. At doses of 0.1 to 3.0 mg/kg, clonal expansion of both CD4+ and CD8+ blood T cells was observed from baseline to week 6. In the 0.1-3.0 mg/kg groups, partial responders were among the patients with the lowest normalized peripheral clonal expansion, particularly in CD8+ T cells. Which antigens the clonally expanded peripheral T cells were specific for was not determined.

For sequencing of the TCRbeta CDR3 region, genomic DNA was extracted from the sorted cells. TCRbeta CDR3 regions were sequenced using the immunoSEQ Assay. TCRdb took this table from immuneACCESS and kept in-frame rearrangements with V and J called. Such tables lack part of the clones; where checked against another copy, unresolved V genes explain under half of the gap, and the rest is unexplained. Present in this sample are roughly 80,000 clones, 65% to 90% of which were seen just once. The top ten clones comprise roughly 0.62% of the sample. For CDR1 and CDR2, the germline V gene lists SGDLS and YYNGEE. Germline trimming amounts to 4 bases on V and 4 bases on J, with 6 as the count of junction bases outside the gene matches. The CDR3 contains 14 residues, cysteine and phenylalanine counted. Just the 42-base CDR3 DNA is kept, in frame starting at base 1. Details on this clone: Its recognized antigen is unknown. No much larger clone is present one base from it, and per-base qualities are unavailable.

Patients with autoimmune disease history or receiving systemic immunosuppression were excluded from the trial. Peripheral blood for TCR sequencing was collected from all dose cohorts at baseline, on cycle 4 day 1, and on cycle 7 day 1. The samples were drawn from a first-in-human, open-label, multicenter phase I dose-escalation trial of ivuxolimab. Adults with locally advanced or metastatic melanoma, renal cell carcinoma, hepatocellular carcinoma or head and neck squamous cell carcinoma were enrolled in the trial. Before TCR sequencing, CD4+ T cells and CD8+ T cells from peripheral blood were sorted into separate populations.

Rearrangement joined TRBV9 to TRBJ2-5; TRBD1 lines up with 8 middle nucleotides. The clonotype comes from an adult with an advanced solid tumor such as melanoma, head and neck, liver or kidney cancer. The sample in question was CD4+ or CD8+ T cells sorted from blood, obtained in a trial of the OX40 agonist ivuxolimab. The CDR3 region: CASSPPGTGETQYF. The nucleotide sequence reads as follows: TGTGCCAGCAGCCCCCCCGGGACAGGAGAGACCCAGTACTTC.